Each of the 22 T cell receptor beta chains below was sequenced from the same sample in a study of blood T cell repertoires in COVID-19. The assay was immunoSEQ multiplex PCR, and TCRdb's table has in-frame clones only and misses some. The data contain nearly 200,000 clones, 88% of them singletons. The sequencing input was peripheral blood. Receptor source: a woman aged 40 to 50 who had recovered from COVID-19.

The genes are TRBV30 and TRBJ2-7, with 10 bases matching TRBD1. CDR1 is GTSNPN, CDR2 SVGIG, per germline (reference sequence). Trimming took 5 bases from V and 2 from J; bases not matched to a gene: 0. The CDR3 loop spans 12 amino acids. CDR3 coding DNA: TGTGCCTGGGGACAGGGGGCCTACGAGCAGTACTTC. Translating it yields CAWGQGAYEQYF. Full variable domain (missing parts from reference TRBV30 and TRBJ2-7): SQTIHQWPATLVQPVGSPLSLECTVEGTSNPNLYWYRQAAGRGLQLLFYSVGIGQISSEVPQNLSASRPQDRQFILSSKKLLLSDSGFYLCAWGQGAYEQYFGPGTRLTVT.

The CDR3 sequence is CASSPKTRVEAFF. The CDR3, as DNA: TGTGCCAGCAGTCCTAAGACGCGGGTTGAAGCTTTCTTT. J is TRBJ1-1 and V is TRBV4-2; D uncertain. This CDR3 spans 13 amino acids. Germline V gene lookup returns CDR1 LGHNA and CDR2 YNFKEQ. The ends were cut back, 6 bases at V and 7 bases at J, with 15 bases in the middle.

The rearrangement joins TRBV30 to TRBJ2-1; the match to TRBD2 covers 14 bases. Trimming cost V 3 bases and J 4 bases; bases outside gene matches: 14. Germline V gives CDR1 GTSNPN, CDR2 SVGIG (reference sequence). CDR3 size: 19 residues. The CDR3 DNA is TGTGCCTGGAGCGCCGATCGGACTAGCGGGAGGCCCCCTTACAATGAGCAGTTCTTC. Translation: CAWSADRTSGRPPYNEQFF.

The rearrangement links TRBV20-1 to TRBJ2-1, with 10 nucleotides matching TRBD2. The V and J ends lost 3 bases and 6 bases, in that order; junction bases with no gene match: 5. The CDR3 spans 14 residues. The germline V gene has CDR1 DFQATT and CDR2 SNEGSKA (reference sequence). The CDR3 reads CSASNLAGVNEQFF. The CDR3 nucleotides are TGCAGTGCTAGTAATCTAGCGGGAGTCAATGAGCAGTTCTTC.

This clone was seen a handful of times. CDR3: CASSWGTGGQPQHF. The CDR3, as DNA: TGTGCCAGCAGTTGGGGGACAGGCGGTCAGCCCCAGCATTTT. This sequence joins TRBV28 and TRBJ1-5; 8 bases match TRBD1. This CDR3 comprises 14 residues. Trimming removed 4 bases from V and 6 bases from J; junction bases left unmatched: 5. Germline V gene lookup returns CDR1 MDHEN and CDR2 SYDVKM. The entire variable domain, with the rest obtained from reference TRBV28 and TRBJ1-5, is as follows: DVKVTQSSRYLVKRTGEKVFLECVQDMDHENMFWYRQDPGLGLRLIYFSYDVKMKEKGDIPEGYSVSREKKERFSLILESASTNQTSMYLCASSWGTGGQPQHFGDGTRLSIL.

V and J are TRBV9 and TRBJ1-2; 7 bases match TRBD1. This CDR3 region has 15 residues. CDR1 is SGDLS and CDR2 is YYNGEE in the germline V gene. The junction had 14 bases not matched to a gene; V was cut back by 4 bases and J by 8 bases. The CDR3 DNA reads as TGTGCCAGCAGCCCCCATCCGGCTCAGGGGGTAGGCTACACCTTC. Its protein is CASSPHPAQGVGYTF.

J is TRBJ1-2 and V is TRBV5-1; 8 nucleotides align to TRBD1. Germline CDR1 and CDR2: SGHRS and YFSETQ. The CDR3 has 13 residues. V gave up 1 base and J gave up 8 bases; unmatched junction bases: 4. CDR3 nucleotides: TGCGCCAGCAGCTTGTCACAGGGGGGAGGCTACACCTTC. It translates to CASSLSQGGGYTF.

DNA of the CDR3: TGTGCCAGCAGCTCGGAGGACAGGGCTAATGAAAAACTGTTTTTT. This gives the protein CASSSEDRANEKLFF. The genes are TRBV7-2 and TRBJ1-4, with 8 bases identical to TRBD1. The CDR3 covers 15 residues. Germline V gene data show CDR1 as SGHTA and CDR2 as FQGNSA. V lost 4 bases to trimming and J lost 3 bases; unmatched junction nucleotides: 4.

CDR3 protein: CASSLSENQPQHF. The CDR3 DNA reads as TGTGCCAGCAGTTTAAGTGAGAATCAGCCCCAGCATTTT. The chain carries TRBV28 and TRBJ1-5; no reliable D call. V lost 2 bases and J lost 4, with 6 bases in between. The germline V gene has CDR1 MDHEN and CDR2 SYDVKM. The CDR3 loop spans 13 amino acids.

This clone has a single count. The chain uses TRBV7-2 and TRBJ2-7, with 9 bases aligning to TRBD2. With 3 bases clipped from V and 4 bases from J, the junction kept 7 bases outside the gene matches. This CDR3 is 15 amino acids long. Per the germline V gene, CDR1 is SGHTA and CDR2 is FQGNSA. CDR3 in amino acids: CASSFIAGAEYEQYF. The CDR3 DNA reads as TGTGCCAGCAGCTTCATAGCGGGAGCCGAGTACGAGCAGTACTTC.

The rearrangement uses TRBV28 and TRBJ1-4; TRBD1 matches 8 bases. Trimming at V came to 5 bases and at J to 0 bases, leaving 5 bases not matched to a gene. The CDR3 consists of 16 residues. From germline, CDR1 is MDHEN and CDR2 SYDVKM. The CDR3 reads CASSATGDTTNEKLFF. DNA of the CDR3: TGTGCCAGCAGTGCGACAGGGGATACAACTAATGAAAAACTGTTTTTT.

The chain couples TRBV7-9 to TRBJ2-7; 13 bases line up with TRBD2. The V gene's germline CDR1 is SEHNR and CDR2 FQNEAQ (reference sequence). J was trimmed by 5 bases and V by 5 bases; bases with no gene match: 6. There are 15 residues in the CDR3. The CDR3 DNA reads as TGTGCCAGCAGCCCCAGACTAGCGGGAGGAGACGAGCAGTACTTC. It specifies CASSPRLAGGDEQYF.

V gene TRBV27 combines with J gene TRBJ1-5; D gene unclear. Germline V gene data show CDR1 as MNHEY and CDR2 as SMNVEV (reference sequence). The CDR3 runs 14 residues. The ends were cut back, 5 bases at V and 0 bases at J, with 8 bases in the middle. The CDR3 nucleotides read TGTGCCAGCAGTCAACAAGATAGCAATCAGCCCCAGCATTTT. This encodes CASSQQDSNQPQHF.

The chain has TRBV15 and TRBJ2-7; TRBD1 aligns across 7 bases. This CDR3 region has 17 residues. The V gene end was trimmed by 0 bases and the J gene end by 0 bases; junction bases not matched to a gene: 8. CDR1 and CDR2 (germline): LNHNV, YYDKDF (reference sequence). CDR3 nucleotides: TGTGCCACCAGCAGAGATTATCCCGGGACAGTCTCCTACGAGCAGTACTTC. Residues: CATSRDYPGTVSYEQYF.

The chain uses TRBV5-1 and TRBJ2-3, with D hard to call. Deletions cut 2 bases from V and 6 bases from J, with 7 bases between. The CDR3 sequence is 12 residues long. Germline V gene sequence: CDR1 SGHRS, CDR2 YFSETQ. CDR3: CASSFSRDTQYF. The DNA of the CDR3 is TGCGCCAGCAGCTTTAGCCGGGATACGCAGTATTTT. The full variable domain, rest sourced from reference TRBV5-1 and TRBJ2-3, is KAGVTQTPRYLIKTRGQQVTLSCSPISGHRSVSWYQQTPGQGLQFLFEYFSETQRNKGNFPGRFSGRQFSNSRSEMNVSTLELGDSALYLCASSFSRDTQYFGPGTRLTVL.

The rearrangement uses TRBV28 and TRBJ1-3; tentatively, D is TRBD1 (6 bases). V was clipped by 4 bases and J by 5 bases, with 12 bases between them. The V gene's germline CDR1 is MDHEN and CDR2 SYDVKM. This CDR3 comprises 14 residues. This CDR3 is CASSSGQTRNTIYF. CDR3 bases: TGTGCCAGCAGTTCCGGACAGACCAGAAACACCATATATTTT.

V and J are TRBV6-2 or TRBV6-3 and TRBJ2-3; D perhaps matches TRBD2 (6 bases). CDR1 and CDR2 from the germline V gene are MNHEY and SVGEGT. The V and J ends lost 2 bases and 0 bases respectively, with 9 bases between them. This CDR3 has 15 residues. This chain's CDR3 is CASSYRAGSTDTQYF. The CDR3 DNA reads as TGTGCCAGCAGTTACCGGGCGGGAAGCACAGATACGCAGTATTTT.

The chain employs TRBV18 and TRBJ2-2, with D maybe TRBD2 (5 bases). The CDR3 consists of 16 residues. CDR1 is KGHSH, CDR2 LQKENI, per germline. V gave up 0 bases and J gave up 1 base, with 9 bases separating them. The CDR3 sequence: CASSPPTSGNTGELFF. CDR3 nucleotide sequence: TGTGCCAGCTCACCACCGACAAGCGGGAACACCGGGGAGCTGTTTTTT.

The rearrangement joins TRBV5-1 to TRBJ2-5; perhaps TRBD2 as D (6 bases). Trimming left V 1 base short and J 4 bases short, with 11 bases between. The germline V gene encodes CDR1 SGHRS and CDR2 YFSETQ. The CDR3 extends over 14 amino acids. This CDR3 is CASSLSGDGETQYF. In nucleotides, the CDR3 is TGCGCCAGCAGCTTGTCGGGGGATGGAGAGACCCAGTACTTC.

This chain links TRBV7-2 with TRBJ1-5, with D tentatively TRBD1 (6 bases). The germline V gene encodes CDR1 SGHTA and CDR2 FQGNSA. V gave up 9 bases and J gave up 6 bases, with 15 bases separating them. There are 13 residues in the CDR3. CDR3 residues: CASTGQPGQPQHF. CDR3 DNA sequence: TGTGCCAGTACGGGACAACCAGGTCAGCCCCAGCATTTT.

Only a few counts were recorded for this clone. The V and J genes are TRBV6-5 and TRBJ2-5, with D possibly matching TRBD1 (6 bases). The CDR3 sequence is 14 residues long. V was shortened by 4 bases and J by 1 base, with 10 bases between the two germline ends. The V gene's germline CDR1 is MNHEY and CDR2 SVGAGI. CDR3 DNA sequence: TGTGCCAGCAGTTCGGACAGAGGCCAAGAGACCCAGTACTTC. Encoded protein: CASSSDRGQETQYF.

This clone is a singleton in its sample. V is TRBV28 and J is TRBJ2-7; 7 bases map to TRBD2. CDR1 MDHEN and CDR2 SYDVKM come from the germline V gene. Trimming removed 5 bases from V and 0 bases from J; junction bases left unmatched: 22. The CDR3 is 20 amino acids. The DNA of the CDR3 is TGTGCCAGCAGTCCTCACGGGGGAGGACTAGGGAGGGAGAGCTCCTACGAGCAGTACTTC. Protein: CASSPHGGGLGRESSYEQYF.